The T cell receptor beta chain under discussion was sequenced for a study of blood T cell repertoires in COVID-19. In the study overall: Both acute and convalescent COVID-19 samples were obtained from the United States, Italy and Spain.

The CDR3 contains 12 residues. Germline V gene sequence: CDR1 SGHTA, CDR2 FQGNSA. Trimming removed 10 bases from V and 5 bases from J; junction bases left unmatched: 7. Original processing methods: It was from reference gene primer amplification that nucleated cell counts were estimated. The data were produced by immunoSEQ multiplex PCR, yet TCRdb's version contains in-frame clones alone and is incomplete. The DNA gave D and trimming, while V, J and clone size come from that table. The profile covers approximately 670,000 clones, with 70% to 90% appearing a single time and more than 0.25% taken by the ten largest.

The sample consisted of peripheral blood. The V gene is TRBV7-2, the J gene TRBJ1-2; 7 bases map to TRBD1. This receptor was obtained from a woman aged 18-29 years with acute or convalescent COVID-19. CDR3 DNA: TGTGCCAACCAGGGGGATAATTATGGCTACACCTTC. Translation gives CANQGDNYGYTF. The full variable domain, rest sourced from reference TRBV7-2 and TRBJ1-2, is GAGVSQSPSNKVTEKGKDVELRCDPISGHTALYWYRQSLGQGLEFLIYFQGNSAPDKSGLPSDRFSAERTGGSVSTLTIQRTQQEDSAVYLCANQGDNYGYTFGSGTRLTVV.